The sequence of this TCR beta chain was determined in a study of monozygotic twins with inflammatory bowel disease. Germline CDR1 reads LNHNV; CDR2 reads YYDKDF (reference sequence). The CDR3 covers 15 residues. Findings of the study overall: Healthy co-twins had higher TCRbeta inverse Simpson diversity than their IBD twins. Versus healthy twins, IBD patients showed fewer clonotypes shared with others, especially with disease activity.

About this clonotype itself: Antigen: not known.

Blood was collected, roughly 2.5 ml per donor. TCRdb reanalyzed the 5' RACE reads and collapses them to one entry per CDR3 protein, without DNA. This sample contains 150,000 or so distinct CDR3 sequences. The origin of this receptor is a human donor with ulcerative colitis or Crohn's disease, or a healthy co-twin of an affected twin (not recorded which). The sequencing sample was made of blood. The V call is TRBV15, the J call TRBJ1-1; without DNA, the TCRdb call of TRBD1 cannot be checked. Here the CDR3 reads CATSVRGQLNTEAFF. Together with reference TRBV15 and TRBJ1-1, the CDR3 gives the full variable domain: DAMVIQNPRYQVTQFGKPVTLSCSQTLNHNVMYWYQQKSSQAPKLLFHYYDKDFNNEADTPDNFQSRRPNTSFCFLDIRSPGLGDTAMYLCATSVRGQLNTEAFFGQGTRLTVV.